A single count supports the clone carrying this TCR beta chain. This entry comes from a study of blood T cell repertoires in COVID-19. Whole-study context: There were acute and convalescent COVID-19 samples, and they came from the United States, Italy and Spain. T cells, B-cell-depleted T cells, or PBMCs provided the cDNA or gDNA that served as material.

V lost 5 bases, J lost 12 bases, and 10 bases stayed unmatched. The CDR3 sequence is 13 residues long. Under the authors' procedure: From reference gene primer amplification, estimates of nucleated cell counts were derived. The assay was immunoSEQ multiplex PCR, and TCRdb's table has in-frame clones only and misses some. V, J and clone size were drawn from that table, and D and trimming were deduced from the DNA. The sample lists over 100,000 clones, 70% to 90% occurring once. This TCR was recovered from an older woman with acute or convalescent COVID-19. The specimen was peripheral blood. The chain recombines TRBV12-3 or TRBV12-4 with TRBJ2-5, with 9 bases lining up with TRBD2. For the CDR3, the DNA is TGTGCCAGCAGTCCCCAATTAGCGGGGGATGAGTACTTC. This codes for CASSPQLAGDEYF.